Listed below are T cell receptor beta chains from one sample, sequenced in a study of blood T cell repertoires in COVID-19. Data came from immunoSEQ multiplex PCR; TCRdb stores just in-frame clones and leaves some out. The sample gives fewer than 300,000 clones, 90% of which show up once; approximately 1.2% is in the top ten. Sequenced input: PBMCs or T cells enriched from blood (not recorded which). Receptor source: a woman aged 25 to 39 who had recovered from COVID-19. The conserved cysteine and the conserved F or W are not part of the CDR3 here. Size tells how often a clone was seen (once, few, many) or the class of an expanded clone, and some rows leave it out.

cdr3_aa,clone_size,v_call,j_call
ASSVGRAGELF,.,TRBV9,TRBJ2-2
ASSGPGQGAYEQY,.,TRBV9,TRBJ2-7
ASSLTRGFGTEAF,.,TRBV7-2,TRBJ1-1
ASSLAWGRVNTEAF,.,TRBV7-8,TRBJ1-1
ASSHQSTRGTYEQY,.,TRBV4-1,TRBJ2-7
AWSVTGGDSPLH,.,TRBV30,TRBJ1-6
ASSYLAREGYNEQF,.,TRBV6-2/TRBV6-3,TRBJ2-1
ASSLEQNEKLF,.,TRBV11-2,TRBJ1-4
ASSSGVGELF,once,TRBV6-5,TRBJ2-2
ASSYGTSPTIDTQY,.,TRBV6-2/TRBV6-3,TRBJ2-3
ASSLWLAYNEQF,.,TRBV28,TRBJ2-1
ASSIGQGIETQY,once,TRBV5-4,TRBJ2-5
ASSLGSGWTNEKLF,.,TRBV27,TRBJ1-4
ASSLVPGRNEQF,.,TRBV7-9,TRBJ2-1
ASSPGLAGSTDTQY,.,TRBV28,TRBJ2-3
ASSLLRDSSYEQY,once,TRBV5-6,TRBJ2-7
ASSEFQSQY,.,TRBV10-1,TRBJ2-3
ASSLPVTEGRHEQF,few,TRBV14,TRBJ2-1